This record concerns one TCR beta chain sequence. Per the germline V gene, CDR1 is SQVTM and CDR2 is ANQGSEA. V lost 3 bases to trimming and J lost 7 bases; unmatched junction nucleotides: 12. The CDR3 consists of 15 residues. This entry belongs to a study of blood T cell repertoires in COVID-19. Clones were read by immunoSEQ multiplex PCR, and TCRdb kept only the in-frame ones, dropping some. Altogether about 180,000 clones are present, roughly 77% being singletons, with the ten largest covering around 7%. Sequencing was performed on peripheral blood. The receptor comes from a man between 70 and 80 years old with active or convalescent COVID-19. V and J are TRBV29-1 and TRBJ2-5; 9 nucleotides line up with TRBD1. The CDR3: CSVEPRDRVSGTQYF. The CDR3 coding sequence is TGCAGCGTTGAGCCTCGGGACAGGGTGTCGGGGACCCAGTACTTC. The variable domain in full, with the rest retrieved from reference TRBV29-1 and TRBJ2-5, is SAVISQKPSRDICQRGTSLTIQCQVDSQVTMMFWYRQQPGQSLTLIATANQGSEATYESGFVIDKFPISRPNLTFSTLTVSNMSPEDSSIYLCSVEPRDRVSGTQYFGPGTRLLVL.